Following are 32 T cell receptor beta chains from one sample sequenced in a study of T cells after posttransplantation cyclophosphamide (dated by TCRdb to 2015 to 2016). Library preparation employed the immunoSEQ multiplex PCR assay. In its TCRdb copy, this immuneACCESS table keeps in-frame sequences only and misses some clones. Where compared with another copy, unresolved V genes explain less than half of these, and the others have no known cause. For this sample there are 25,000 to 30,000 clones; around 86% appear just once. Roughly 3.3% of the sample belongs to the ten largest clones. The sequenced sample was PBMCs. Receptor source: a man aged 45-65 years.

The gene calls are TRBV20-1 and TRBJ2-5; the D is unclear. V shed 3 bases and J shed 3 bases, with 5 bases lying between them. Looked up from germline, CDR1 is DFQATT and CDR2 is SNEGSKA (reference sequence). The CDR3 runs 11 residues. CDR3 DNA sequence: TGCAGTGCTAGCCAGAAAGAGACCCAGTACTTC. It translates to CSASQKETQYF.

This clone turned up a few times. The chain employs TRBV5-4 and TRBJ2-5; 7 bases are shared with TRBD1. This CDR3 has 15 amino acids. Trimming took 3 bases from V and 2 from J; bases not matched to a gene: 7. Germline CDR1 reads SGHNT; CDR2 reads YYREEE (reference sequence). Here the CDR3 reads CASSSRQGSQETQYF. For the CDR3, the DNA is TGTGCCAGCAGCTCCCGACAGGGTAGTCAAGAGACCCAGTACTTC.

A few counts support this clone. V and J are TRBV15 and TRBJ2-5, with 10 bases matching TRBD2. The V gene end was trimmed by 1 base and the J gene end by 5 bases; junction bases not matched to a gene: 13. Germline V lookup: CDR1 LNHNV, CDR2 YYDKDF (reference sequence). This CDR3 has 18 residues. The CDR3 loop is CATSRGKSSGGLQETQYF. In DNA, the CDR3 is TGTGCCACCAGCAGAGGCAAATCTAGCGGGGGCCTCCAGGAGACCCAGTACTTC. Using reference TRBV15 and TRBJ2-5 for the parts outside the CDR3, the full variable domain is DAMVIQNPRYQVTQFGKPVTLSCSQTLNHNVMYWYQQKSSQAPKLLFHYYDKDFNNEADTPDNFQSRRPNTSFCFLDIRSPGLGDTAMYLCATSRGKSSGGLQETQYFGPGTRLLVL.

J is TRBJ2-2 and V is TRBV18; 11 bases map to TRBD2. The ends lost 4 bases at V and 2 bases at J; junction bases unmatched: 3. The CDR3 loop spans 16 amino acids. Per germline, CDR1 KGHSH and CDR2 LQKENI. The CDR3 DNA follows: TGTGCCAGCTCACTAACTAGCGGGAGCAACACCGGGGAGCTGTTTTTT. Its translation: CASSLTSGSNTGELFF.

CDR3 sequence (DNA): TGTGCCTGGAGTATTAAGCGGAATGAGCAGTTCTTC. It codes for CAWSIKRNEQFF. The rearrangement uses TRBV30 and TRBJ2-1; tentatively, D is TRBD2 (5 bases). The CDR3 totals 12 residues. CDR1 and CDR2 from the germline V gene are GTSNPN and SVGIG (reference sequence). Trimming shortened V by 2 bases and J by 7 bases, and 9 bases separated the two germline ends.

The rearrangement uses TRBV2 and TRBJ2-3, with a tentative D call TRBD1 (5 bases). Germline CDR1 is SNHLY and CDR2 is FYNNEI. V lost 8 bases and J 0 bases, leaving 9 bases between the germline ends. CDR3 length: 13 amino acids. The CDR3 spells CASGWGSTDTQYF. The CDR3 DNA is TGTGCCAGCGGTTGGGGCAGCACAGATACGCAGTATTTT.

The chain has TRBV9 and TRBJ2-1; 10 nucleotides agree with TRBD2. Looked up from germline, CDR1 is SGDLS and CDR2 is YYNGEE. The CDR3 covers 16 residues. The junction had 9 bases not matched to a gene; V was cut back by 3 bases and J by 6 bases. CDR3 sequence (DNA): TGTGCCAGCAGCGAAACAATAAGCGGGAGGGGCAATGAGCAGTTCTTC. As protein: CASSETISGRGNEQFF.

This clone was detected only once. The chain is built from TRBV19 and TRBJ2-5, with D perhaps TRBD1 (6 bases). The CDR3 loop spans 13 amino acids. V gave up 6 bases and J gave up 2 bases, with 10 bases separating them. Germline assignment: CDR1 LNHDA and CDR2 SQIVND (reference sequence). Written as DNA, the CDR3 is TGTGCCAGTAGGACAACAGGGCAAGAGACCCAGTACTTC. Translated: CASRTTGQETQYF.

This rearrangement joins TRBV6-6 to TRBJ2-2; no clear D gene. This CDR3 has 15 residues. Germline CDR1 is MNHNY and CDR2 is SVGAGI (reference sequence). Deletions cut 5 bases from V and 3 bases from J, with 13 bases between. This CDR3 reads CASSPSLSDTGELFF. In nucleotides, the CDR3 is TGTGCCAGCAGTCCCTCCCTAAGCGACACCGGGGAGCTGTTTTTT.

The chain couples TRBV10-3 to TRBJ2-1; 8 bases are shared with TRBD2. Germline CDR1 and CDR2: ENHRY and SYGVKD. The CDR3 contains 16 residues. V was clipped by 7 bases and J by 5 bases; unmatched bases: 13. The CDR3 bases are TGTGCCATCAATCGGGGGCCGGGACTAGTAAACAATGAGCAGTTCTTC. Translation: CAINRGPGLVNNEQFF.

V gene TRBV5-8 combines with J gene TRBJ1-1; possibly TRBD1 for D (5 bases). Between the trimmed V and J ends, which lost 5 bases and 4 bases, there was a span of 12 bases. The germline V gene has CDR1 SGHTS and CDR2 YDEGEE. CDR3 length: 13 amino acids. This CDR3 reads CASRWGGFTEAFF. The CDR3 bases are TGTGCCAGCAGGTGGGGGGGGTTCACTGAAGCTTTCTTT.

V gene TRBV6-5 combines with J gene TRBJ2-1, with 10 bases identical to TRBD2. Germline V gene sequence: CDR1 MNHEY, CDR2 SVGAGI. The CDR3 has 15 amino acids. Trimming at V came to 4 bases and at J to 5 bases, leaving 5 bases not matched to a gene. The CDR3 region is CASSSWTSGNNEQFF. The CDR3, as DNA: TGTGCCAGCAGTTCTTGGACTAGCGGAAACAATGAGCAGTTCTTC.

The J gene is TRBJ2-4, the V gene TRBV19; TRBD1 agrees at 8 bases. The trim removed 4 bases at V and 1 base at J, leaving 9 bases unmatched. Germline CDR1 LNHDA, CDR2 SQIVND (reference sequence). This CDR3 has 17 residues. In DNA form, the CDR3 reads TGTGCCAGTAGTAAAATCCCAGGGGGCAACGCCAAAAACATTCAGTACTTC. Protein sequence: CASSKIPGGNAKNIQYF.

V is TRBV30 and J is TRBJ1-3, with D hard to call. V was clipped by 6 bases and J by 0 bases, with 12 bases between them. The germline V gene encodes CDR1 GTSNPN and CDR2 SVGIG (reference sequence). This CDR3 contains 14 residues. CDR3 residues: CACPAHSSGNTIYF. CDR3 bases: TGTGCCTGCCCTGCGCATAGCTCTGGAAACACCATATATTTT.

The CDR3: CASSVPLPPYEQYF. CDR3 DNA: TGTGCCAGCAGTGTCCCCCTTCCCCCCTACGAGCAGTACTTC. The chain is built from TRBV28 and TRBJ2-7; unclear D gene. The CDR3 sequence is 14 residues long. Per germline, CDR1 MDHEN and CDR2 SYDVKM. The V gene lost 5 bases and the J gene lost 2 bases, with 13 bases spanning the gap.

The V and J genes are TRBV7-2 and TRBJ1-1; tentative D call: TRBD1 (5 bases). The germline CDR1 and CDR2 sequences are SGHTA and FQGNSA. Trimming shortened V by 1 base and J by 5 bases, and 11 bases separated the two germline ends. CDR3 length equals 14 residues. The CDR3 DNA reads as TGTGCCAGCAGCTTAGTCGGAGGGGCGACTGAAGCTTTCTTT. This sequence encodes CASSLVGGATEAFF.

V usage is TRBV6-1 and J usage is TRBJ1-2, with D uncertain. The V gene lost 4 bases and the J gene lost 6 bases, with 12 bases spanning the gap. Germline CDR1 reads MNHNS; CDR2 reads SASEGT. The CDR3 runs 13 residues. DNA of the CDR3: TGTGCCAGCAGTGTAAGATGGGAGGATGGCTACACCTTC. Protein: CASSVRWEDGYTF.

The V and J genes are TRBV5-4 and TRBJ1-3; the match to TRBD1 covers 10 bases. The V gene end was trimmed by 4 bases and the J gene end by 0 bases; junction bases not matched to a gene: 7. CDR1 SGHNT and CDR2 YYREEE come from the germline V gene (reference sequence). There are 17 residues in the CDR3. The CDR3 sequence is CASSPGTGALSGNTIYF. DNA of the CDR3: TGTGCCAGCAGCCCCGGGACAGGGGCGCTCTCTGGAAACACCATATATTTT.

This sequence joins TRBV10-3 and TRBJ2-7; TRBD1 agrees at 11 bases. The trim removed 7 bases at V and 2 bases at J, leaving 7 bases unmatched. Per germline, CDR1 ENHRY and CDR2 SYGVKD. The CDR3 runs 15 residues. The CDR3 spells CAITAGQGGTYEQYF. The CDR3 nucleotides are TGTGCCATCACCGCGGGACAGGGGGGGACCTACGAGCAGTACTTC.

The gene calls are TRBV6-6 and TRBJ2-7, with D unresolved. CDR3 length: 15 residues. V gave up 6 bases and J gave up 3 bases, with 18 bases separating them. In germline, CDR1 is MNHNY, CDR2 SVGAGI (reference sequence). The CDR3 DNA reads as TGTGCCAGCAGCCGTATCCTCACAGTTGGCTACGAGCAGTACTTC. As protein: CASSRILTVGYEQYF.

V usage is TRBV7-2 and J usage is TRBJ2-5; 7 nucleotides match TRBD2. The end of the DNA aligns better with TRBJ2-7, so the J call may be wrong. The germline gives CDR1 SGHTA, CDR2 FQGNSA. The CDR3 is made up of 11 amino acids. For the CDR3, the DNA is TGTGCCATCGGGGGGTCCTACGAGCAGTACTTC. Residues: CAIGGSYEQYF.

The V gene is TRBV4-1, the J gene TRBJ2-3, with D possibly matching TRBD1 (6 bases). With 3 bases removed from V and 6 bases from J, the gap between germline ends came to 10 bases. Germline-derived CDR1 and CDR2 are MGHRA and YSYEKL. CDR3 length: 13 amino acids. The CDR3 is CASSQYQGDTQYF. The CDR3 DNA is TGCGCCAGCAGCCAGTATCAGGGGGATACGCAGTATTTT.

The chain carries TRBV9 and TRBJ2-1; possibly TRBD2 for D (5 bases). V lost 2 bases to trimming and J lost 8 bases, with 14 bases between them. Per germline, CDR1 SGDLS and CDR2 YYNGEE. The CDR3 sequence is 14 residues long. The CDR3 reads CASSVDPAGDEQFF. CDR3 coding DNA: TGTGCCAGCAGCGTTGACCCTGCGGGCGATGAGCAGTTCTTC.

V and J are TRBV28 and TRBJ2-5, with D maybe TRBD2 (6 bases). The ends were cut back, 2 bases at V and 3 bases at J, with 16 bases in the middle. This CDR3 has 16 amino acids. Germline lookup yields CDR1 MDHEN and CDR2 SYDVKM. CDR3 protein: CASSLIGGAGEETQYF. The DNA for the CDR3 is TGTGCCAGCAGTTTAATCGGCGGGGCAGGAGAAGAGACCCAGTACTTC.

The count of this clone is one. The rearrangement uses TRBV21-1 and TRBJ2-5; the table's D gene call, TRBD2, was not cross checked with the DNA. TRBV21-1 corresponds to a pseudogene. The CDR3 is 19 amino acids. The CDR3 DNA reads TGTGCCAGCAGCAAAGTCCCCCAGCGGGAGGCCGGGGGGGGAGAGACCCAGTACTTC. Translation gives CASSKVPQREAGGGETQYF.

This rearrangement joins TRBV4-1 to TRBJ2-5, with 7 positions matching TRBD2. The better agreement between TRBJ2-7 and the DNA end casts doubt on the J call. This CDR3 region has 15 residues. CDR1 and CDR2 from the germline V gene are MGHRA and YSYEKL. DNA for the CDR3: TGCGCCAGCAGCCTTGGCGGGACTACCTTGTACGAGCAGTACTTC. Protein: CASSLGGTTLYEQYF.

This sequence joins TRBV4-1 and TRBJ2-2, with D possibly matching TRBD2 (6 bases). The V gene lost 0 bases and the J gene lost 4 bases, with 18 bases spanning the gap. CDR1 and CDR2 from the germline V gene are MGHRA and YSYEKL. CDR3 length: 18 residues. CDR3: CASSQDSTAGWGTGELFF. As DNA, the CDR3 is TGCGCCAGCAGCCAAGACTCGACGGCGGGATGGGGCACCGGGGAGCTGTTTTTT.

The chain is built from TRBV28 and TRBJ2-7; 10 bases are a match to TRBD1. After removal of 7 bases from V and 6 bases from J, the junction contained 9 bases not matched to a gene. Germline CDR1 and CDR2: MDHEN and SYDVKM. The CDR3 sequence is 14 residues long. In DNA form, the CDR3 reads TGTGCCAGCAAATCGACAGGGGGCCGCGTCGAGCAGTACTTC. As protein: CASKSTGGRVEQYF.

The chain carries TRBV19 and TRBJ1-5, with 9 nucleotides matching TRBD1. The germline V gene encodes CDR1 LNHDA and CDR2 SQIVND (reference sequence). The CDR3 is made up of 15 amino acids. V dropped 7 bases and J dropped 5; count of bases not matched to a gene: 9. The CDR3 DNA sequence: TGTGCCAGTACCTCAACGGGACAGGGTTATCAGCCCCAGCATTTT. It is translated as CASTSTGQGYQPQHF.

The chain links TRBV10-1 to TRBJ1-6, with 8 bases identical to TRBD1. J lost 7 bases, V lost 11 bases, and 16 bases had no gene match. The germline gives CDR1 WNHNN, CDR2 SYGVQD (reference sequence). The CDR3 has 16 amino acids. CDR3 DNA: TGCGCCCGACAGGGGAGACTGACTGGCCTAAATTCACCCCTCCACTTT. It is translated as CARQGRLTGLNSPLHF.

The gene calls are TRBV4-1 and TRBJ2-5; 16 bases match TRBD2. The J call may be incorrect, as the DNA end agrees better with TRBJ2-7. The length of the CDR3 is 21 residues. Germline CDR1 MGHRA, CDR2 YSYEKL. The CDR3 sequence: CASSPHRPGLAGGRVAYEQYF. In nucleotides, the CDR3 is TGCGCCAGCAGCCCCCACCGACCGGGACTAGCGGGAGGGCGGGTGGCCTACGAGCAGTACTTC.

This chain uses TRBV19 with TRBJ2-7, with TRBD2 matching 9 bases. The CDR3 loop spans 14 amino acids. Germline CDR1 LNHDA, CDR2 SQIVND (reference sequence). The V and J ends lost 5 bases and 2 bases, in that order; junction bases with no gene match: 4. The chain's CDR3 is CASSGGGGTYEQYF. The DNA for the CDR3 is TGTGCCAGTAGTGGCGGGGGGGGGACCTACGAGCAGTACTTC.